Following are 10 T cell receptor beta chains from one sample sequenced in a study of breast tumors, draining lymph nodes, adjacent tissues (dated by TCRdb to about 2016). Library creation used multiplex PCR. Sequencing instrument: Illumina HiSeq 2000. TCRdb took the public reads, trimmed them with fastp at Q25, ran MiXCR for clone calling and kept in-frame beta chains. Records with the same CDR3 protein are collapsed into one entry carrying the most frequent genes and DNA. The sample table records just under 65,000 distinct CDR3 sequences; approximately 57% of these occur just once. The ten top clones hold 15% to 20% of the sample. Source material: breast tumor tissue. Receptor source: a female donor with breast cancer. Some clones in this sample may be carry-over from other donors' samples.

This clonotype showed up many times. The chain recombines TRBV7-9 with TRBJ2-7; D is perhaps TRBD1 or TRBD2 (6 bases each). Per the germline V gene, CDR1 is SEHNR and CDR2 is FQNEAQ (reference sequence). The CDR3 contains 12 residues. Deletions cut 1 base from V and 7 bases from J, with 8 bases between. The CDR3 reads CASSLEGGEQYF. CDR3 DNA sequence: TGTGCCAGCAGCTTAGAGGGGGGTGAGCAGTACTTC.

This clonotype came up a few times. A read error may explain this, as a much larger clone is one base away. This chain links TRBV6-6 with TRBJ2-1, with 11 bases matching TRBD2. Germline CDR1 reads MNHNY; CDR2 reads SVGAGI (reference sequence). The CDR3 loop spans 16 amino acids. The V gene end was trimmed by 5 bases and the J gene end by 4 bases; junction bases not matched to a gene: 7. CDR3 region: CASSPTTSGTYNEQFF. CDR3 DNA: TGTGCCAGCAGTCCAACGACTAGCGGGACTTACAATGAGCAGTTCTTC.

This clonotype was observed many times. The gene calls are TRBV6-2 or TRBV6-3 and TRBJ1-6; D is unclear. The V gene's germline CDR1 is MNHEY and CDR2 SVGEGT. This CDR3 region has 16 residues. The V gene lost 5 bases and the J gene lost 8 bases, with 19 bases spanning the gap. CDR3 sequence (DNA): TGTGCCAGCAGTCTACTACCCGGACTAACTCATTCACCCCTCCACTTT. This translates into CASSLLPGLTHSPLHF.

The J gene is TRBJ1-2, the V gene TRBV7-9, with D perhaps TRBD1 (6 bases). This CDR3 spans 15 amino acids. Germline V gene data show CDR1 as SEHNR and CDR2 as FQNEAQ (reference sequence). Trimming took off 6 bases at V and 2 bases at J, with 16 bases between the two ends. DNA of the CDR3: TGTGCCAGCAGTTACACAGGGCGATCGAACTATGGCTACACCTTC. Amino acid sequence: CASSYTGRSNYGYTF.

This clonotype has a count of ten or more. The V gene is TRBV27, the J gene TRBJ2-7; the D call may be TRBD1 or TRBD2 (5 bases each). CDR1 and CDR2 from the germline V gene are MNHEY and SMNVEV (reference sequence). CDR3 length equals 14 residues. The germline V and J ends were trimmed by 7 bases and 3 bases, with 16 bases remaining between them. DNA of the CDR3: TGTGCCAGCAAGAGGGGCCGTCAGAACTACGAGCAGTACTTC. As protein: CASKRGRQNYEQYF.

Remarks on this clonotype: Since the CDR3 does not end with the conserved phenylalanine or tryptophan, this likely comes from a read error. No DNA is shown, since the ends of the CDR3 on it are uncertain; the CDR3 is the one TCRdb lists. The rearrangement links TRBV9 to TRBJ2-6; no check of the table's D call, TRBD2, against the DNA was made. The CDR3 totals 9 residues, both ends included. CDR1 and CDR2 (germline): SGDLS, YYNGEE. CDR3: CASSVGGTR.

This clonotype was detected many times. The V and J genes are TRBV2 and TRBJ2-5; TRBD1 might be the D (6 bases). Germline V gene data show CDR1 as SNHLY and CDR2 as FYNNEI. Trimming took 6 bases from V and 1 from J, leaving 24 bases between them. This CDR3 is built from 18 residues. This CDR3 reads CASSGPLPTQGSQETQYF. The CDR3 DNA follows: TGTGCCAGCAGCGGGCCCTTGCCAACACAGGGATCCCAAGAGACCCAGTACTTC.

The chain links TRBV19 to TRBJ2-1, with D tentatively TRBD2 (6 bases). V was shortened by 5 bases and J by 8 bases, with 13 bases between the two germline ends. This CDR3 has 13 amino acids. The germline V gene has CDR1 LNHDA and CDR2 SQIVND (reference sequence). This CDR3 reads CASSGFGEDEQFF. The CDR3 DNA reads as TGTGCCAGTAGTGGGTTCGGGGAGGATGAGCAGTTCTTC.

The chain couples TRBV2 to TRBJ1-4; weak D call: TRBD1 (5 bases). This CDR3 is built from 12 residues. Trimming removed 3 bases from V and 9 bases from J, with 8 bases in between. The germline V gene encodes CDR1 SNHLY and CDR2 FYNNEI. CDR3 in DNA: TGTGCCAGCAGTGAGTTGGGGCAAAAACTGTTTTTT. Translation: CASSELGQKLFF.

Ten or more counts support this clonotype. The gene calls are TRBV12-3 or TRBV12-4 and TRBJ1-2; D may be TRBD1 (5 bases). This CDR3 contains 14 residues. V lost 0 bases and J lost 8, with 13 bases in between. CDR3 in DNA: TGTGCCAGCAGTTTAGCCGACGGAGGGACGGGCTACACCTTC. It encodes CASSLADGGTGYTF.